The entry that follows covers one T cell receptor beta chain sequence. Antigen specificity is unknown. Germline CDR1 and CDR2: SGHNT and YYREEE (reference sequence). V was clipped by 4 bases and J by 2 bases; unmatched bases: 18. This CDR3 has 19 amino acids. This entry comes from a study of coeliac disease. Whole-study results and caveats: Lower clonality than controls marked TRB and TRG repertoires from active celiac intraepithelial and lamina propria samples.

Profiling relied on immunoSEQ multiplex PCR, and the TCRdb table lists in-frame clones only, not all of them. The sample lists more than 6,500 clones, about two thirds occurring once. This chain links TRBV5-4 with TRBJ2-7, with TRBD2 matching over 10 bases. This TCR was sampled from a woman under 30 with active celiac disease. What was sequenced was lamina propria lymphocytes from the gut. CDR3: CASSPRTSGVPIRTYEQYF. The DNA of the CDR3 is TGTGCCAGCAGCCCACGGACTAGCGGTGTACCAATAAGAACCTACGAGCAGTACTTC.